Listed here is a single T cell receptor (beta chain). The target antigen is unknown. This sample was included in a study of cytomegalovirus exposure and HLA in healthy donors. Overall study results and limits: Through in vitro validation, a few CMV-associated chains were shown to be specific for CMV antigens. The later analysis indicated that the majority of CMV-associated TCR beta chains appeared HLA-restricted. Further analysis was carried out later, and it showed several of the most significant clusters appearing linked to common viral pathogens.

V was clipped by 1 base and J by 2 bases, with 20 bases between them. CDR1 and CDR2 (germline): SGHRS, YFSETQ. The CDR3 covers 18 residues. Use of 60 Vbeta and 13 Jbeta primers characterized the PCR. Data came from immunoSEQ multiplex PCR; TCRdb stores just in-frame clones and leaves some out. The sample lists under 150,000 clones; over 70% were seen once. Every donor was a healthy person donating bone marrow. The genes are TRBV5-1 and TRBJ2-3; perhaps TRBD2 as D (7 bases). The specimen was PBMCs. The TCR was taken from a woman aged 40 to 50 in good health and CMV-seronegative. The CDR3 sequence is CASSLSLRRGAPTDTQYF. As DNA, the CDR3 is TGCGCCAGCAGCTTGTCGCTGCGCCGGGGGGCCCCCACAGATACGCAGTATTTT.